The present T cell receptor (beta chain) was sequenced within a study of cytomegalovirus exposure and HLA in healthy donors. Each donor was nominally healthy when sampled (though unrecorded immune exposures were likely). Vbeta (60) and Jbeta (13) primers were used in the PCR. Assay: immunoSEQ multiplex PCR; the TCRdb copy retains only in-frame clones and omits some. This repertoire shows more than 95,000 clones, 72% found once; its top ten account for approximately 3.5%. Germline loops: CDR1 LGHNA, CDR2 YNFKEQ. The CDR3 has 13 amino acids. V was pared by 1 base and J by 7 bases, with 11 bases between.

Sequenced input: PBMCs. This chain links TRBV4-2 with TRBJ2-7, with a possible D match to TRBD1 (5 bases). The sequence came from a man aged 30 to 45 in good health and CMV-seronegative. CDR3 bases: TGTGCCAGCAGCCAAGGCCCAGGGTGGGAGCAGTACTTC. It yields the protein CASSQGPGWEQYF.